These 8 T cell receptor beta chains were all obtained from the same sample, sequenced in a study of blood T cell repertoires in COVID-19. Some clones are missing from TCRdb's copy, which holds only in-frame ones; the method was immunoSEQ multiplex PCR. The table lists 300,000 or so clones, nearly 90% of them singletons, with 2.5% to 3.5% in the top ten. Sequencing was performed on PBMCs or T cells enriched from blood (not recorded which). The receptors here all came from a woman between 50 and 59 years old who had been exposed to COVID-19.

CDR3 amino acids: CASSYSGGRTDTQYF. CDR3 DNA sequence: TGTGCCAGCAGCTATAGCGGGGGTCGCACAGATACGCAGTATTTT. The chain employs TRBV4-2 and TRBJ2-3, with 9 bases that match TRBD2. The CDR3 runs 15 residues. CDR1 LGHNA and CDR2 YNFKEQ come from the germline V gene. The V segment lost 5 bases and the J segment 1 base; nucleotides outside the gene matches: 4.

The chain combines TRBV6-5 with TRBJ2-7, with 8 nucleotides matching TRBD1. The length of the CDR3 is 13 residues. Germline V gene lookup returns CDR1 MNHEY and CDR2 SVGAGI. The V segment lost 8 bases and the J segment 2 bases; nucleotides outside the gene matches: 5. The CDR3 is CASGDRFPYEQYF. The CDR3 DNA follows: TGTGCCAGCGGGGACAGGTTTCCCTACGAGCAGTACTTC.

The chain couples TRBV3-1 (or the pseudogene TRBV3-2) to TRBJ1-2; no firm D call. CDR1 is LGHDT, CDR2 YNNKEL, per germline (reference sequence). This CDR3 is built from 14 residues. The V end was cut by 1 base, the J end by 4 bases, with 10 bases between. The CDR3 bases are TGTGCCAGCAGCCAAGGTCGAATCGGCTATGGCTACACCTTC. Protein product: CASSQGRIGYGYTF.

The V and J genes are TRBV23-1 and TRBJ1-1; D gene ambiguous. TRBV23-1 is sorted into the ORF group, with uncertain function. CDR3 length equals 21 residues. With 0 bases removed from V and 5 bases from J, the gap between germline ends came to 31 bases. The CDR3 DNA follows: TGCGCCAGCAGTCAATCGAACAGTCCCGAGACACACGCCTTCCGTAATACTGAAGCTTTCTTT. Amino acids: CASSQSNSPETHAFRNTEAFF.

The chain has TRBV19 and TRBJ2-2, with TRBD1 identical over 9 bases. The length of the CDR3 is 15 residues. V lost 6 bases, J lost 1 base, and 3 bases stayed unmatched. CDR1 and CDR2 (germline): LNHDA, SQIVND (reference sequence). The CDR3 loop is CASRKGQGNTGELFF. The CDR3 DNA follows: TGTGCCAGTAGGAAGGGACAGGGGAACACCGGGGAGCTGTTTTTT.

The chain links TRBV11-2 to TRBJ2-5, with TRBD2 matching 12 bases. With V trimmed by 6 bases and J by 5 bases, 7 bases remained unmatched. The CDR3 length is 15 residues. CDR1 is SGHAT and CDR2 is FQNNGV in the germline V gene. This CDR3 reads CASRASGGAGETQYF. DNA for the CDR3: TGTGCCAGCAGAGCTAGCGGGGGGGCCGGTGAGACCCAGTACTTC.

The V call is TRBV30, the J call TRBJ1-6, with D unresolved. The CDR3 extends over 15 amino acids. Looked up from germline, CDR1 is GTSNPN and CDR2 is SVGIG (reference sequence). V was trimmed by 0 bases and J by 8 bases, leaving 14 bases between them. CDR3 in amino acids: CAWSVVVGGYSPLHF. The CDR3 DNA reads as TGTGCCTGGAGTGTTGTGGTAGGAGGGTATTCACCCCTCCACTTT. Filled out from reference TRBV30 and TRBJ1-6, the complete variable domain reads SQTIHQWPATLVQPVGSPLSLECTVEGTSNPNLYWYRQAAGRGLQLLFYSVGIGQISSEVPQNLSASRPQDRQFILSSKKLLLSDSGFYLCAWSVVVGGYSPLHFGNGTRLTVT.

This clone was detected once. V usage is TRBV12-5 and J usage is TRBJ2-3, with TRBD1 as a possible D gene (6 bases). The V and J ends lost 7 bases and 0 bases respectively, with 17 bases between them. Germline CDR1 reads LGHNT; CDR2 reads FRNRAP. This CDR3 spans 16 amino acids. CDR3 nucleotide sequence: TGTGCTAGTGCTTTCGCAGGGGCTTCCAGCACAGATACGCAGTATTTT. Translating gives CASAFAGASSTDTQYF. The full variable domain, rest sourced from reference TRBV12-5 and TRBJ2-3, is DARVTQTPRHKVTEMGQEVTMRCQPILGHNTVFWYRQTMMQGLELLAYFRNRAPLDDSGMPKDRFSAEMPDATLATLKIQPSEPRDSAVYFCASAFAGASSTDTQYFGPGTRLTVL.